What follows are 20 T cell receptor beta chains derived from one specimen sequenced in a study of T cell responses to AZD1222 COVID-19 vaccine. Method: immunoSEQ multiplex PCR; TCRdb's copy keeps in-frame clones and lacks some. The sample has roughly 100,000 clones, almost 90% seen once. The sample here was peripheral blood, taken on day 0 of AZD1222 vaccination. Receptors originate from an adult in good health.

J is TRBJ2-7 and V is TRBV7-3; 9 bases are shared with TRBD2. The V gene's germline CDR1 is SGHTA and CDR2 FQGTGA. V shed 2 bases and J 4 bases; nucleotides not matched to a gene: 3. This CDR3 spans 14 amino acids. As DNA, the CDR3 is TGTGCCAGCAGCTTAGCGGGGGGGAGATACGAGCAGTACTTC. It yields the protein CASSLAGGRYEQYF.

This rearrangement joins TRBV28 to TRBJ1-1, with TRBD1 matching over 8 bases. The germline gives CDR1 MDHEN, CDR2 SYDVKM. This CDR3 comprises 14 residues. J gave up 1 base and V 3 bases, and 1 base lay outside the gene matches. CDR3: CASSLTGANTEAFF. CDR3 in DNA: TGTGCCAGCAGTTTGACAGGGGCGAACACTGAAGCTTTCTTT.

The CDR3: CASSPGTANTEAFF. The CDR3 DNA sequence: TGTGCCAGCAGCCCCGGGACAGCGAACACTGAAGCTTTCTTT. The chain couples TRBV28 to TRBJ1-1; 7 nucleotides match TRBD1. Germline lookup yields CDR1 MDHEN and CDR2 SYDVKM. Trimming at V came to 6 bases and at J to 1 base, leaving 5 bases not matched to a gene. There are 14 residues in the CDR3.

The chain combines TRBV5-4 with TRBJ2-5; TRBD2 aligns across 7 bases. Germline CDR1 is SGHNT and CDR2 is YYREEE (reference sequence). This CDR3 is built from 15 residues. Trimming removed 0 bases from V and 1 base from J; junction bases left unmatched: 3. This chain's CDR3 is CASSLGGTTQETQYF. The CDR3 region has the DNA TGTGCCAGCAGCTTGGGAGGGACTACCCAAGAGACCCAGTACTTC.

CDR3 in amino acids: CASSRGEKTQYF. In nucleotides, the CDR3 is TGTGCCAGCAGCCGGGGGGAGAAGACCCAGTACTTC. The rearrangement joins TRBV7-9 to TRBJ2-5; 7 bases are shared with TRBD2. In germline, CDR1 is SEHNR, CDR2 FQNEAQ (reference sequence). With 5 bases clipped from V and 6 bases from J, the junction kept 3 bases outside the gene matches. CDR3 length: 12 amino acids.

The chain joins TRBV3-1 (or the pseudogene TRBV3-2) to TRBJ2-1; D is perhaps TRBD1 (5 bases). The germline V gene encodes CDR1 LGHDT and CDR2 YNNKEL (reference sequence). This CDR3 comprises 15 residues. Trimming took 5 bases from V and 3 from J, leaving 14 bases between them. The CDR3 here is CASSNTGKVYNEQFF. CDR3 DNA: TGTGCCAGCAGCAATACAGGTAAAGTCTACAATGAGCAGTTCTTC.

The chain recombines TRBV25-1 with TRBJ2-3; possibly TRBD2 for D (6 bases). This CDR3 is built from 15 residues. V was trimmed by 8 bases and J by 0 bases, leaving 15 bases between them. Germline V gene sequence: CDR1 MGHDK, CDR2 SYGVNS. The CDR3 DNA follows: TGTGCCAGCGGATTACCTGGGACTAGCACAGATACGCAGTATTTT. Translated: CASGLPGTSTDTQYF.

The J gene is TRBJ2-1, the V gene TRBV21-1. TRBV21-1 is a known pseudogene. The CDR3 runs 13 residues. CDR3 nucleotide sequence: TGTGCCAGCACCAAGGACCGACTCAATGAGCAGTTCTTC. Its translation: CASTKDRLNEQFF.

The genes are TRBV6-5 and TRBJ1-2, with D maybe TRBD1 (5 bases). The germline V and J ends were trimmed by 6 bases and 0 bases, with 14 bases remaining between them. Germline CDR1 and CDR2: MNHEY and SVGAGI. This CDR3 region has 15 residues. Written as DNA, the CDR3 is TGTGCCAGCAGCCGTGGGGCGGACTCTAACTATGGCTACACCTTC. Residues: CASSRGADSNYGYTF.

The gene calls are TRBV11-2 and TRBJ2-2, with D possibly matching TRBD1 (6 bases). The V gene lost 5 bases and the J gene lost 2 bases, with 24 bases spanning the gap. Germline V gene sequence: CDR1 SGHAT, CDR2 FQNNGV. The CDR3 is 19 residues long. In nucleotides, the CDR3 is TGTGCCAGCAGCCCGCAGGGGCGGGTAGGAAGAAAAAACACCGGGGAGCTGTTTTTT. Amino acids: CASSPQGRVGRKNTGELFF. Complete variable domain (other parts from reference TRBV11-2 and TRBJ2-2): EAGVAQSPRYKIIEKRQSVAFWCNPISGHATLYWYQQILGQGPKLLIQFQNNGVVDDSQLPKDRFSAERLKGVDSTLKIQPAKLEDSAVYLCASSPQGRVGRKNTGELFFGEGSRLTVL.

The gene calls are TRBV7-2 and TRBJ1-6; D unclear. CDR1 and CDR2 from the germline V gene are SGHTA and FQGNSA. The CDR3 covers 13 residues. Trimming took 5 bases from V and 10 from J, leaving 12 bases between them. In nucleotides, the CDR3 is TGTGCCAGCAGCGTCGGACTTGGGTCACCCCTCCACTTT. Translated, it gives CASSVGLGSPLHF.

This CDR3 is CATSERGRTGLETQYF. In nucleotides, the CDR3 is TGTGCCACCAGTGAGAGGGGCCGGACAGGGTTGGAGACCCAGTACTTC. The chain carries TRBV24-1 and TRBJ2-5; the match to TRBD1 covers 8 bases. Unmatched junction bases numbered 11, after V lost 4 bases and J lost 5 bases. This CDR3 is 16 amino acids long. CDR1 and CDR2 (germline): KGHDR, SFDVKD.

A word on this clone: Within the sample, other DNA sequences also encode this same CDR3. This chain links TRBV7-9 with TRBJ1-3, with no clear D. Trimming removed 1 base from V and 1 base from J, with 2 bases in between. In germline, CDR1 is SEHNR, CDR2 FQNEAQ (reference sequence). The CDR3 is made up of 13 amino acids. CDR3 in DNA: TGTGCCAGCAGCTTAGGGTCTGGAAACACCATATATTTT. It is translated as CASSLGSGNTIYF.

This clone was counted a few times. The J gene is TRBJ1-5, the V gene TRBV4-1; 7 bases agree with TRBD1. The CDR3 contains 15 residues. Trimming took 3 bases from V and 1 from J; bases not matched to a gene: 3. Germline lookup yields CDR1 MGHRA and CDR2 YSYEKL. CDR3 sequence (DNA): TGCGCCAGCAGCCAGGGGACAGCCAGCAATCAGCCCCAGCATTTT. This encodes CASSQGTASNQPQHF.

The chain joins TRBV15 to TRBJ1-1; perhaps TRBD1 as D (6 bases). The germline V gene encodes CDR1 LNHNV and CDR2 YYDKDF (reference sequence). Trimming removed 1 base at V and 4 bases at J, with 10 bases between. This CDR3 contains 14 residues. CDR3 nucleotides: TGTGCCACCAGCAGAGGGGGGGCGGGCACTGAAGCTTTCTTT. Translating gives CATSRGGAGTEAFF.

This clone was counted only a few times. V and J are TRBV12-3 or TRBV12-4 and TRBJ1-1; weak D call: TRBD1 (5 bases). Trimming stripped 3 bases from V and 9 bases from J, with 14 bases between. CDR3 length: 13 amino acids. The chain's CDR3 is CASSLGVRIQAFF. CDR3 nucleotides: TGTGCCAGCAGTTTGGGGGTAAGGATCCAAGCTTTCTTT.

The gene calls are TRBV19 and TRBJ1-6; D perhaps matches TRBD1 (5 bases). There are 13 residues in the CDR3. V lost 10 bases to trimming and J lost 6 bases, with 13 bases between them. CDR1 is LNHDA, CDR2 SQIVND, per germline (reference sequence). The CDR3, as DNA: TGTGCCACCACGGGACCTCTTAATTCACCCCTCCACTTT. This sequence encodes CATTGPLNSPLHF. Using reference TRBV19 and TRBJ1-6 for the parts outside the CDR3, the full variable domain is DGGITQSPKYLFRKEGQNVTLSCEQNLNHDAMYWYRQDPGQGLRLIYYSQIVNDFQKGDIAEGYSVSREKKESFPLTVTSAQKNPTAFYLCATTGPLNSPLHFGNGTRLTVT.

The genes are TRBV5-1 and TRBJ1-1; 7 bases line up with TRBD1. V shed 3 bases, J shed 0 bases, and the junction held 14 bases outside the gene matches. The germline gives CDR1 SGHRS, CDR2 YFSETQ. The CDR3 runs 18 residues. This chain's CDR3 is CASSSYPGQTSMNTEAFF. CDR3 bases: TGCGCCAGCAGCTCATACCCGGGACAGACGAGCATGAACACTGAAGCTTTCTTT. Using reference TRBV5-1 and TRBJ1-1 for the parts outside the CDR3, the full variable domain is KAGVTQTPRYLIKTRGQQVTLSCSPISGHRSVSWYQQTPGQGLQFLFEYFSETQRNKGNFPGRFSGRQFSNSRSEMNVSTLELGDSALYLCASSSYPGQTSMNTEAFFGQGTRLTVV.

This clone was recorded only once. V usage is TRBV7-6 and J usage is TRBJ2-1, with TRBD2 as a possible D gene (6 bases). The germline gives CDR1 SGHVS, CDR2 FNYEAQ. Trimming removed 1 base from V and 0 bases from J, with 13 bases in between. The CDR3 has 17 residues. The CDR3 region is CASSLVGGTGSYNEQFF. The CDR3 DNA reads TGTGCCAGCAGCTTAGTCGGCGGGACCGGCTCCTACAATGAGCAGTTCTTC. Full variable domain (rest looked up from reference TRBV7-6 and TRBJ2-1): GAGVSQSPRYKVTKRGQDVALRCDPISGHVSLYWYRQALGQGPEFLTYFNYEAQQDKSGLPNDRFSAERPEGSISTLTIQRTEQRDSAMYRCASSLVGGTGSYNEQFFGPGTRLTVL.

This chain connects TRBV29-1 to TRBJ2-5; D gene unclear. V was trimmed by 4 bases and J by 4 bases, leaving 7 bases between them. The CDR3 consists of 11 residues. The germline gives CDR1 SQVTM, CDR2 ANQGSEA. CDR3 bases: TGCAGCGTTGGAGTTGGAGAGACCCAGTACTTC. Residues: CSVGVGETQYF.